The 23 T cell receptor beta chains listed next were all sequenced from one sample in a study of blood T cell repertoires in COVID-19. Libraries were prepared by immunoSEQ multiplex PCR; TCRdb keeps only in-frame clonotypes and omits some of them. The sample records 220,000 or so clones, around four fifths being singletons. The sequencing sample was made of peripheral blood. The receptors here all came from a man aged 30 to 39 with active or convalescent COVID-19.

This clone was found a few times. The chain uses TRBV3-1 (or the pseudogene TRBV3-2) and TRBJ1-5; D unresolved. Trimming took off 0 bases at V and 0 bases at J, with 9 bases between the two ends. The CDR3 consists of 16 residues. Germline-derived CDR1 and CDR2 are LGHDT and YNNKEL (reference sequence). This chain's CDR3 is CASSQDIPGSNQPQHF. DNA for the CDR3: TGTGCCAGCAGCCAAGATATTCCAGGTAGCAATCAGCCCCAGCATTTT.

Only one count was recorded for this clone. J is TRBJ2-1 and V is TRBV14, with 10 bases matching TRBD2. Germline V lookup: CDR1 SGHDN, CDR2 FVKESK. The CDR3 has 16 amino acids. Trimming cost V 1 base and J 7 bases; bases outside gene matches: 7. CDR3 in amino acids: CASSQVLAGGRNEQFF. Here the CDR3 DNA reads TGTGCCAGCAGCCAAGTCTTAGCGGGAGGACGAAATGAGCAGTTCTTC. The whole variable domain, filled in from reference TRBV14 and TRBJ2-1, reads EAGVTQFPSHSVIEKGQTVTLRCDPISGHDNLYWYRRVMGKEIKFLLHFVKESKQDESGMPNNRFLAERTGGTYSTLKVQPAELEDSGVYFCASSQVLAGGRNEQFFGPGTRLTVL.

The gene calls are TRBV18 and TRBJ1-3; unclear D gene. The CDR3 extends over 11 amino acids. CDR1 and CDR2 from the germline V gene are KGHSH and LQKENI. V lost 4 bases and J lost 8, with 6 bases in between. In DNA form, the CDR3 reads TGTGCCAGCTCACTACGGGACACCATATATTTT. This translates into CASSLRDTIYF.

The CDR3 bases are TGTGCCACCAGCCACCAGTCGCGGTACGAGCAGTACTTC. Translation: CATSHQSRYEQYF. The J gene is TRBJ2-7, the V gene TRBV15; D is uncertain. Germline CDR1 is LNHNV and CDR2 is YYDKDF (reference sequence). The CDR3 has 13 residues. V was cut by 5 bases and J by 4 bases, with 12 bases left in between.

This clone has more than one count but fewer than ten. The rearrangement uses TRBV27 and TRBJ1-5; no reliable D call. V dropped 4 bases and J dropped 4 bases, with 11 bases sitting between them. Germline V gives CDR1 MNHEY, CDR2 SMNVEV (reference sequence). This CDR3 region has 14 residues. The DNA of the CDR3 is TGTGCCAGCAGTTCTCTACAGAGAAATCAGCCCCAGCATTTT. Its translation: CASSSLQRNQPQHF.

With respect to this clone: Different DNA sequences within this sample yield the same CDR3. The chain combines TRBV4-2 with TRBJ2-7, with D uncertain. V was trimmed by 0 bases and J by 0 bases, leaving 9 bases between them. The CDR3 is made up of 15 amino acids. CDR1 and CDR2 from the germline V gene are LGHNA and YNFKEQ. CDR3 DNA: TGTGCCAGCAGCCAAGAAGGTGGGCTCTCCTACGAGCAGTACTTC. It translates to CASSQEGGLSYEQYF.

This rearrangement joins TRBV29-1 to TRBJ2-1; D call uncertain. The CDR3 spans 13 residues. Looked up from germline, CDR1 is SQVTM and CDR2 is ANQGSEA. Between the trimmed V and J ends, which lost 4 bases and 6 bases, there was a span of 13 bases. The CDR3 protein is CSVVQLSGNEQFF. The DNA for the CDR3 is TGCAGCGTTGTACAACTTTCGGGCAATGAGCAGTTCTTC.

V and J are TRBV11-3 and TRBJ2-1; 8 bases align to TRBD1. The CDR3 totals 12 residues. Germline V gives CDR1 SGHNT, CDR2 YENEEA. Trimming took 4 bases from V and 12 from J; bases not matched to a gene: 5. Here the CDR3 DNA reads TGTGCCAGCAGCTCCAGGACAGGGCGGCAGTTCTTC. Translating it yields CASSSRTGRQFF.

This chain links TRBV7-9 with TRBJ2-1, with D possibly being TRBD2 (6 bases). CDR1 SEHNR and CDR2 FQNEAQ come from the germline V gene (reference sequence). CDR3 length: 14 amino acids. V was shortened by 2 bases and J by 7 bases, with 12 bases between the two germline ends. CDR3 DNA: TGTGCCAGCAGCTTATCGGTTCGGGGGAATGAGCAGTTCTTC. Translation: CASSLSVRGNEQFF. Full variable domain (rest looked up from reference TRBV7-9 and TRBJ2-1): DTGVSQNPRHKITKRGQNVTFRCDPISEHNRLYWYRQTLGQGPEFLTYFQNEAQLEKSRLLSDRFSAERPKGSFSTLEIQRTEQGDSAMYLCASSLSVRGNEQFFGPGTRLTVL.

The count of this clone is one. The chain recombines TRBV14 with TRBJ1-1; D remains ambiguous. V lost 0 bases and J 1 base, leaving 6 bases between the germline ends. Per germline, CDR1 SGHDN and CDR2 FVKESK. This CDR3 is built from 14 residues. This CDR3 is CASSQDVANTEAFF. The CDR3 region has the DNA TGTGCCAGCAGCCAAGATGTAGCGAACACTGAAGCTTTCTTT.

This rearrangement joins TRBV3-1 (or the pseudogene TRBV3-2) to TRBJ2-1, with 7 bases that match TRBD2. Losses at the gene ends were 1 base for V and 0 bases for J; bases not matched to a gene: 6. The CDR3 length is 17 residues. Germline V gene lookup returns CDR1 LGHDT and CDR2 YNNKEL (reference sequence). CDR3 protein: CASSQGSGAISYNEQFF. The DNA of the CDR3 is TGTGCCAGCAGCCAAGGGAGCGGGGCTATCTCCTACAATGAGCAGTTCTTC.

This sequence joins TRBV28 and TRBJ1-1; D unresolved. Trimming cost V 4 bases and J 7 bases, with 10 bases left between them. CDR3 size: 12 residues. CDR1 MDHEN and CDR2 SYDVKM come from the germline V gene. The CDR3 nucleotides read TGTGCCAGCAGTTCCCCCATCATTGAAGCTTTCTTT. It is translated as CASSSPIIEAFF.

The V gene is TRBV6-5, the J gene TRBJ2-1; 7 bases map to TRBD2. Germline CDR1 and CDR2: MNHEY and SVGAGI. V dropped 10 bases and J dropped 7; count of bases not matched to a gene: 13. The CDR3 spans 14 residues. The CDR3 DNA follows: TGTGCCATCGCTCCTAGCGGCCCTCGGAATGAGCAGTTCTTC. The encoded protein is CAIAPSGPRNEQFF.

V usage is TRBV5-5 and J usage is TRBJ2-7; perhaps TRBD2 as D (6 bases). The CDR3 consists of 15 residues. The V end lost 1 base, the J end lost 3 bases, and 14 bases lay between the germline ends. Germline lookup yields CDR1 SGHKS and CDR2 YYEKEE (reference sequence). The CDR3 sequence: CASSLTSGLNYEQYF. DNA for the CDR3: TGTGCCAGCAGCTTGACCTCGGGACTTAACTACGAGCAGTACTTC.

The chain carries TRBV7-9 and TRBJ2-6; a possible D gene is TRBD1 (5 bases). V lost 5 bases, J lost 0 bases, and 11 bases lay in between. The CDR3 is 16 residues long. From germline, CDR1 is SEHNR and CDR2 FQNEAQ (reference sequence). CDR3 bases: TGTGCCAGCAGCGTGGTAGGACACTCTGGGGCCAACGTCCTGACTTTC. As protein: CASSVVGHSGANVLTF.

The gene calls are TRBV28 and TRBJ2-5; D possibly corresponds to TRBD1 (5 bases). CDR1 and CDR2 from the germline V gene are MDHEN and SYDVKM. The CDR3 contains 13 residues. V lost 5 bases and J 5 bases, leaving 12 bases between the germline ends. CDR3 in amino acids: CASSPQGPETQYF. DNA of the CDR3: TGTGCCAGCAGTCCGCAGGGCCCCGAGACCCAGTACTTC.

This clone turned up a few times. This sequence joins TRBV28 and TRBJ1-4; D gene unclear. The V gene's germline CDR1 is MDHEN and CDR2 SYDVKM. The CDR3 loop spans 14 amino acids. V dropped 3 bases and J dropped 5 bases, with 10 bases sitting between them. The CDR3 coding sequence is TGTGCCAGCAGTTTGGGCGGGCCGAATGAAAAACTGTTTTTT. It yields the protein CASSLGGPNEKLFF.

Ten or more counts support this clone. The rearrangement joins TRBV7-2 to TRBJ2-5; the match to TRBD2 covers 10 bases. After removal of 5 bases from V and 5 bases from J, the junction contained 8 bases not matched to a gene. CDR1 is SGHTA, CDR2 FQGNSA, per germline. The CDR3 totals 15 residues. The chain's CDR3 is CASSPGGAGGETQYF. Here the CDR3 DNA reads TGTGCCAGCAGCCCCGGGGGAGCGGGAGGGGAGACCCAGTACTTC.

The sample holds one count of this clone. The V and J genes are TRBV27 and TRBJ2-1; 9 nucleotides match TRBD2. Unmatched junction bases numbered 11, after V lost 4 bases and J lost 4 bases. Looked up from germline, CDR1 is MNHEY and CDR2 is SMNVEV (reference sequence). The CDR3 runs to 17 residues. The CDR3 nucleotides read TGTGCCAGCAGTTCCCCCTTGGCTAGCGGGAAATACAATGAGCAGTTCTTC. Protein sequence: CASSSPLASGKYNEQFF.

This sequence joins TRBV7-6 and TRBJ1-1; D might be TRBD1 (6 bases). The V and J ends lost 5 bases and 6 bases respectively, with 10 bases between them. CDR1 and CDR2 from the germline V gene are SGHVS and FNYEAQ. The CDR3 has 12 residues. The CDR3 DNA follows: TGTGCCAGCAGCCCCCCAGGGGCTGAAGCTTTCTTT. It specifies CASSPPGAEAFF. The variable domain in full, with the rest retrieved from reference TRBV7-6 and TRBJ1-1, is GAGVSQSPRYKVTKRGQDVALRCDPISGHVSLYWYRQALGQGPEFLTYFNYEAQQDKSGLPNDRFSAERPEGSISTLTIQRTEQRDSAMYRCASSPPGAEAFFGQGTRLTVV.

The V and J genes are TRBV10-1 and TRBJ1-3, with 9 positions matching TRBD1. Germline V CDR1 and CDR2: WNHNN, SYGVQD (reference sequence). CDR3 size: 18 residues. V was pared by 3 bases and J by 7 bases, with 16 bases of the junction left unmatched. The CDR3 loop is CASSDRTGEAPVKNTIYF. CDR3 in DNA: TGCGCCAGCAGTGACCGGACAGGGGAAGCGCCCGTGAAGAACACCATATATTTT.

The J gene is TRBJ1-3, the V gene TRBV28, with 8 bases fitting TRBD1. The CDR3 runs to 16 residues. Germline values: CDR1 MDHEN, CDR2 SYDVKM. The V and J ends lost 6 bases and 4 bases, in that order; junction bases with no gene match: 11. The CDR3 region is CASRPSDRAAGNTIYF. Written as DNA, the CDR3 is TGTGCCAGCAGACCCTCGGACAGGGCGGCAGGAAACACCATATATTTT.

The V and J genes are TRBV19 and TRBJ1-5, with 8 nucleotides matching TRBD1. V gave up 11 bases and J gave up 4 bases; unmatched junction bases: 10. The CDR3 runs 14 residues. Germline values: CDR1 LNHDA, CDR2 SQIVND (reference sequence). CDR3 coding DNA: TGTGCCGGAAGAGACAGGGGTGAGAATCAGCCCCAGCATTTT. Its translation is CAGRDRGENQPQHF. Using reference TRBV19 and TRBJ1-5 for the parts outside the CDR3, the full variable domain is DGGITQSPKYLFRKEGQNVTLSCEQNLNHDAMYWYRQDPGQGLRLIYYSQIVNDFQKGDIAEGYSVSREKKESFPLTVTSAQKNPTAFYLCAGRDRGENQPQHFGDGTRLSIL.